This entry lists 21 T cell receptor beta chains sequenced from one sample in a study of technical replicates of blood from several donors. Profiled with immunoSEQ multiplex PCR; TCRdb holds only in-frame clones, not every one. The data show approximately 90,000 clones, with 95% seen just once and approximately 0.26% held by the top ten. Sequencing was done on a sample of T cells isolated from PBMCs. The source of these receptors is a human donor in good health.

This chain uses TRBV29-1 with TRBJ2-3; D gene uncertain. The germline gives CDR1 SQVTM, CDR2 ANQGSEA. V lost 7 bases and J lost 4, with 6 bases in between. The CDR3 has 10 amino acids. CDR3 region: CSASSDTQYF. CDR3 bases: TGCAGCGCATCATCAGATACGCAGTATTTT.

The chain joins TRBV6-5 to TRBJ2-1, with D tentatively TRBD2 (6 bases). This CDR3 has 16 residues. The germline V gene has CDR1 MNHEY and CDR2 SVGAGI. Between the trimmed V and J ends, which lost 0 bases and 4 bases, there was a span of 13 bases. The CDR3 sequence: CASSYSKLAFYNEQFF. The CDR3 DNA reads TGTGCCAGCAGTTACTCGAAACTAGCATTTTACAATGAGCAGTTCTTC.

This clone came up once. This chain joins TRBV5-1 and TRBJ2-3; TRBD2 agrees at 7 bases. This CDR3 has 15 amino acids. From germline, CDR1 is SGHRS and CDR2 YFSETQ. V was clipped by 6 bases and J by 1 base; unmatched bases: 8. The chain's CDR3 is CASNPTSAGTDTQYF. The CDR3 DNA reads TGCGCCAGCAACCCAACTAGCGCGGGCACAGATACGCAGTATTTT.

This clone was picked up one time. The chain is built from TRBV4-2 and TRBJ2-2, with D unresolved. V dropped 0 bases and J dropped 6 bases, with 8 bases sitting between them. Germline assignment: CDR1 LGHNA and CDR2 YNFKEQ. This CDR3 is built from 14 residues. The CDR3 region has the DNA TGTGCCAGCAGCCAAGATCGAGTTGCCGGGGAGCTGTTTTTT. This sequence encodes CASSQDRVAGELFF.

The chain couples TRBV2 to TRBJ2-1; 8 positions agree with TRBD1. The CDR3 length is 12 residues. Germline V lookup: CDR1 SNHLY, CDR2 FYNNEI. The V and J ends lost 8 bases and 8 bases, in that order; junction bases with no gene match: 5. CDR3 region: CASASGGHEQFF. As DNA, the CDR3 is TGTGCCAGCGCCTCAGGGGGCCATGAGCAGTTCTTC.

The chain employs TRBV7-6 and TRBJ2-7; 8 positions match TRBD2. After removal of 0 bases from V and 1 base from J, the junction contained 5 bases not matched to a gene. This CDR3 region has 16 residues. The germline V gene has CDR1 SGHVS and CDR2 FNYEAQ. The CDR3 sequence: CASSLALAGPSYEQYF. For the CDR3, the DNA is TGTGCCAGCAGCTTAGCGCTAGCGGGTCCTTCCTACGAGCAGTACTTC. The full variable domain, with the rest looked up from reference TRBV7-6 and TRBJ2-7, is GAGVSQSPRYKVTKRGQDVALRCDPISGHVSLYWYRQALGQGPEFLTYFNYEAQQDKSGLPNDRFSAERPEGSISTLTIQRTEQRDSAMYRCASSLALAGPSYEQYFGPGTRLTVT.

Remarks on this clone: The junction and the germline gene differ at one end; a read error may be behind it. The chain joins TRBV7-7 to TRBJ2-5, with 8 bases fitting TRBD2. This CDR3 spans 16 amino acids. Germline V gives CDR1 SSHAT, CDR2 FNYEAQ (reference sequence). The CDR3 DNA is TGTGCTAGCAGCCTCCTCGGGCGGGGGGCCCGAGAGACCCAGTACTTC. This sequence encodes CASSLLGRGARETQYF.

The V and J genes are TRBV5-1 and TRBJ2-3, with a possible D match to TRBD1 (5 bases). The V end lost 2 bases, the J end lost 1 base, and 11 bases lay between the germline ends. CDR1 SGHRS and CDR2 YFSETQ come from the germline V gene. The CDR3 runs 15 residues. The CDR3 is CASSLGGAGTDTQYF. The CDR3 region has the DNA TGCGCCAGCAGCTTAGGTGGGGCCGGCACAGATACGCAGTATTTT.

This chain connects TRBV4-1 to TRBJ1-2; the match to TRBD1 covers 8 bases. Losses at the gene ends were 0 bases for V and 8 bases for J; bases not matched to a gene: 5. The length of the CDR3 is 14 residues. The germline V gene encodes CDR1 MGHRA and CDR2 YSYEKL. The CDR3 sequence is CASSQDLAGGGYTF. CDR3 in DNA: TGCGCCAGCAGCCAAGATCTGGCAGGGGGCGGCTACACCTTC.

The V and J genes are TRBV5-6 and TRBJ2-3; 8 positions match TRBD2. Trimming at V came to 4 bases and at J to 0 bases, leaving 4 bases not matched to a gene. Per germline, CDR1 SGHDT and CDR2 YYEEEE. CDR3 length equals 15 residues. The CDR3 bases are TGTGCCAGCAGCCGCGCGGGGGGAAGCACAGATACGCAGTATTTT. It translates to CASSRAGGSTDTQYF.

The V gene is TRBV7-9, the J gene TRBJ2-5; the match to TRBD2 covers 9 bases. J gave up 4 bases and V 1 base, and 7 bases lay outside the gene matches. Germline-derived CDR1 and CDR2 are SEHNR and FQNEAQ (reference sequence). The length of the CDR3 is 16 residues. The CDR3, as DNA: TGTGCCAGCAGCTTAGGCTCTAGCGGGACGGCAGAGACCCAGTACTTC. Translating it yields CASSLGSSGTAETQYF.

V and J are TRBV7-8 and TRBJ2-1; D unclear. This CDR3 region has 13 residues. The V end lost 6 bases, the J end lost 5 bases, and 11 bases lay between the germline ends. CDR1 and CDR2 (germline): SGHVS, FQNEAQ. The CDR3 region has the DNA TGTGCCAGCAGTCCTAATCCGAACAATGAGCAGTTCTTC. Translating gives CASSPNPNNEQFF. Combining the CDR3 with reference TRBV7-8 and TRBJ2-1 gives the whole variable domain GAGVSQSPRYKVAKRGQDVALRCDPISGHVSLFWYQQALGQGPEFLTYFQNEAQLDKSGLPSDRFFAERPEGSVSTLKIQRTQQEDSAVYLCASSPNPNNEQFFGPGTRLTVL.

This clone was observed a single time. The CDR3 coding sequence is TGTGCCAGCAGCTTTAGGGACAGCAGTATAACTAACTATGGCTACACCTTC. This sequence encodes CASSFRDSSITNYGYTF. V is TRBV7-9 and J is TRBJ1-2, with TRBD1 identical over 7 bases. Trimming took 3 bases from V and 0 from J; bases not matched to a gene: 10. The V gene's germline CDR1 is SEHNR and CDR2 FQNEAQ (reference sequence). The CDR3 runs 17 residues.

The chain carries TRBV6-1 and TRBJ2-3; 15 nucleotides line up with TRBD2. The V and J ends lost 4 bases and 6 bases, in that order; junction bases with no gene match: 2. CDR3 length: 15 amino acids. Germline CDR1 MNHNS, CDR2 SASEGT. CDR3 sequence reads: CASSGTSGGADTQYF. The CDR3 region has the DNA TGTGCCAGCAGTGGGACTAGCGGGGGGGCGGATACGCAGTATTTT.

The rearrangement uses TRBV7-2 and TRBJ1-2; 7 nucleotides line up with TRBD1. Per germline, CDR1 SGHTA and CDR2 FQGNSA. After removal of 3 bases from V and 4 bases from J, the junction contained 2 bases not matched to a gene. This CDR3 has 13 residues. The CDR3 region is CASSFPGGYGYTF. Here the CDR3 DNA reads TGTGCCAGCAGCTTCCCAGGGGGCTATGGCTACACCTTC.

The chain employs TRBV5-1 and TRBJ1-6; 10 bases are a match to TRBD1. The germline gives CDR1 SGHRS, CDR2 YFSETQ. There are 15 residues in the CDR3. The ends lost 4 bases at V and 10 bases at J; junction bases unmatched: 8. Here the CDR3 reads CASSAGQGMRSPLHF. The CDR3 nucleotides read TGCGCCAGCAGCGCGGGACAGGGGATGCGGTCACCCCTCCACTTT.

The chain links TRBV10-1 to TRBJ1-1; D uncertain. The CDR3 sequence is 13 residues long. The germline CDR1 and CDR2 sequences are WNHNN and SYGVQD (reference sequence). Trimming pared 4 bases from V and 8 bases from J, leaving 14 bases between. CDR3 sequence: CASSAGGLTEAFF. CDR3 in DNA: TGCGCCAGCAGTGCGGGAGGCTTGACGGAAGCTTTCTTT.

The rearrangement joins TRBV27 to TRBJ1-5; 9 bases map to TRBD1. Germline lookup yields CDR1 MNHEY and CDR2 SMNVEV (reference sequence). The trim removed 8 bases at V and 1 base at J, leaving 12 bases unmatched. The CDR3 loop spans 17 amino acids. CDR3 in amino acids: CASGPLTGGGSNQPQHF. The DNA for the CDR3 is TGTGCCAGCGGGCCCTTGACAGGGGGAGGGAGCAATCAGCCCCAGCATTTT.

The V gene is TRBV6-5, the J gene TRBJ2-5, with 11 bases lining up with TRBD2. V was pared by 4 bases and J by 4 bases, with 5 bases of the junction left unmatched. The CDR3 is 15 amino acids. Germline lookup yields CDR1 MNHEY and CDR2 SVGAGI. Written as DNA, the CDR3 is TGTGCCAGCAGTTCTACTAGCGGGAGTAGAGAGACCCAGTACTTC. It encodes CASSSTSGSRETQYF.

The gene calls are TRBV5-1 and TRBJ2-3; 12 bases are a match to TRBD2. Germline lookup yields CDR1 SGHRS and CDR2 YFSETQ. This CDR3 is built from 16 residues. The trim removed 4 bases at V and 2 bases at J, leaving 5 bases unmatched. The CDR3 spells CASSKGLAGLTDTQYF. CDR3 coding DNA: TGCGCCAGCAGCAAAGGACTAGCGGGGCTCACAGATACGCAGTATTTT.

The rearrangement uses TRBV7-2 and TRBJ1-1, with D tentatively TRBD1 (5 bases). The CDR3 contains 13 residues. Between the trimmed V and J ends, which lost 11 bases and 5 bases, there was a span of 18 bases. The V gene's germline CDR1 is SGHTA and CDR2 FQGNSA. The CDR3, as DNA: TGTGCCTGCGGGCGGGGGAGGGAGACTGAAGCTTTCTTT. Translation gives CACGRGRETEAFF.